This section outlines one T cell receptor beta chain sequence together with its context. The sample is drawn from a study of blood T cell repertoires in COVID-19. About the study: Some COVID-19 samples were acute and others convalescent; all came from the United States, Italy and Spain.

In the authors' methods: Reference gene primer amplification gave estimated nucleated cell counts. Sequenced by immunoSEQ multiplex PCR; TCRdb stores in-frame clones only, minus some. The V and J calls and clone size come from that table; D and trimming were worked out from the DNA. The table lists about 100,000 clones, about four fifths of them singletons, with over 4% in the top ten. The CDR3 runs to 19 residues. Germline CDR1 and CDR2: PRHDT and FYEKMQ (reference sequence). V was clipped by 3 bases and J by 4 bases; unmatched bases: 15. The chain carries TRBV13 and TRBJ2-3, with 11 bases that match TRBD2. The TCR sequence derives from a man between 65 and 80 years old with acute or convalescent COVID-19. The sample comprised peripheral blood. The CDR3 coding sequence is TGTGCCAGCAGCTTTTTTTTAGCGGGGGGGTTAACGGTCGCAGATACGCAGTATTTT. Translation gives CASSFFLAGGLTVADTQYF.